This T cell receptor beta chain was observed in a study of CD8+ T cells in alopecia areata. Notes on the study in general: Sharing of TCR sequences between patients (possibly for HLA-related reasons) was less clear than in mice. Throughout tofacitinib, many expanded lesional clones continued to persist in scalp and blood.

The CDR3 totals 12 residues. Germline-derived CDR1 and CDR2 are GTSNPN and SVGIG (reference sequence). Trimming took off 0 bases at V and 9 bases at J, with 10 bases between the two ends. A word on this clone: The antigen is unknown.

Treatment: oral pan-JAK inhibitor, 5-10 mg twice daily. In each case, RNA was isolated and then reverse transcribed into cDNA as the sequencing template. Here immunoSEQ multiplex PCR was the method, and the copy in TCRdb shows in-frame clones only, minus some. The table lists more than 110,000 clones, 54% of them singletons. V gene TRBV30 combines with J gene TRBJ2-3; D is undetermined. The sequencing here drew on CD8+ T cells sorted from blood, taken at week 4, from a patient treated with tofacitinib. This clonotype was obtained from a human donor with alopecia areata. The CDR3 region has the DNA TGTGCCTGGAGTGTACTGGGTTACACGCAGTATTTT. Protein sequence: CAWSVLGYTQYF.